Listed here are 21 T cell receptor beta chains from one sample, sequenced in a study of regulatory T cells in long-lasting Graves disease (dated by TCRdb to the early 2020s). Library preparation was by multiplex PCR. Sequencing relied on an Illumina HiSeq 4000. TCR beta libraries were built with iRepertoire HTBI primers and Arm-PCR amplification of CDR3 regions. Using fastp trimming at Q25 and MiXCR clonotype assembly, TCRdb reanalyzed the public sequencing data and kept in-frame beta chains. For every CDR3 protein sequence, its rows merge into one entry that carries the most common genes and DNA. The sample contains roughly 610,000 distinct CDR3 sequences, 15% to 20% of them found a single time. The top ten hold roughly 18% of the sample. Taken with the paper, the label for time point translates to: newly diagnosed GD, antithyroid drugs for less than 3 months. For both TCR sequencing and RNA sequencing, RNA was extracted from PBMCs in TRIzol.

In addition, the sample was reused for a study of T cells in Graves' hyperthyroidism and ophthalmopathy.

Material: peripheral blood mononuclear cells (PBMCs), obtained at new diagnosis, from a patient treated with antithyroid drugs. The receptor source for this set is a woman aged 25 to 45 with Graves disease. Donor details come from another sample of the same person, matched by shared clones.

The CDR3 protein is CAWSISLGATDTQYF. The CDR3 DNA follows: TGTGCCTGGAGTATTTCATTGGGCGCCACAGATACGCAGTATTTT. This chain joins TRBV30 and TRBJ2-3; no firm D call. Trimming took off 2 bases at V and 2 bases at J, with 14 bases between the two ends. The CDR3 is made up of 15 amino acids. The V gene's germline CDR1 is GTSNPN and CDR2 SVGIG (reference sequence).

The chain links TRBV7-9 to TRBJ2-7, with a tentative D call TRBD1 (5 bases). Germline CDR1 SEHNR, CDR2 FQNEAQ (reference sequence). The length of the CDR3 is 17 residues. V lost 5 bases and J 4 bases, leaving 24 bases between the germline ends. In DNA, the CDR3 is TGTGCCAGCAGCCCCCCCCTTGTGTGGGGCCGGAATTACGAGCAGTACTTC. Amino acid sequence: CASSPPLVWGRNYEQYF.

The rearrangement links TRBV18 to TRBJ2-4, with 10 bases matching TRBD2. This CDR3 is built from 21 residues. Per the germline V gene, CDR1 is KGHSH and CDR2 is LQKENI. The trim removed 4 bases at V and 3 bases at J, leaving 21 bases unmatched. CDR3 amino acids: CASSLPRVDSQREGVKNIQYF. The DNA of the CDR3 is TGTGCCAGCTCACTCCCTAGAGTTGACAGCCAGCGGGAGGGCGTCAAAAACATTCAGTACTTC.

This clonotype showed up just a few times. The genes are TRBV28 and TRBJ2-7; a possible D gene is TRBD2 (5 bases). The CDR3 runs 12 residues. CDR1 is MDHEN, CDR2 SYDVKM, per germline. V was trimmed by 8 bases and J by 2 bases, leaving 10 bases between them. The CDR3 is CASEAEAYEQYF. The CDR3 nucleotides are TGTGCCAGCGAAGCGGAGGCCTACGAGCAGTACTTC. Filled out from reference TRBV28 and TRBJ2-7, the complete variable domain reads DVKVTQSSRYLVKRTGEKVFLECVQDMDHENMFWYRQDPGLGLRLIYFSYDVKMKEKGDIPEGYSVSREKKERFSLILESASTNQTSMYLCASEAEAYEQYFGPGTRLTVT.

The J gene is TRBJ2-7, the V gene TRBV20-1; 11 bases line up with TRBD2. This CDR3 has 13 amino acids. The germline CDR1 and CDR2 sequences are DFQATT and SNEGSKA (reference sequence). The junction had 4 bases not matched to a gene; V was cut back by 7 bases and J by 2 bases. Here the CDR3 reads CSGAGLAAYEQYF. CDR3 coding DNA: TGCAGTGGAGCGGGACTAGCGGCCTACGAGCAGTACTTC.

The chain couples TRBV30 to TRBJ1-1; D is perhaps TRBD1 (5 bases). This CDR3 has 15 amino acids. Trimming shortened V by 5 bases and J by 0 bases, and 16 bases separated the two germline ends. In germline, CDR1 is GTSNPN, CDR2 SVGIG (reference sequence). The CDR3 sequence is CAWGGGDLVNTEAFF. In DNA form, the CDR3 reads TGTGCCTGGGGTGGGGGGGATTTAGTGAACACTGAAGCTTTCTTT.

This clonotype was counted many times. The chain links TRBV18 to TRBJ2-2; possible D gene TRBD1, 5 bases. Trimming pared 8 bases from V and 4 bases from J, leaving 11 bases between. The CDR3 totals 13 residues. CDR1 and CDR2 from the germline V gene are KGHSH and LQKENI. The CDR3 DNA reads as TGTGCCAGCAGCCCTACAGGCACCGGGGAGCTGTTTTTT. Amino acid sequence: CASSPTGTGELFF.

Concerning this clonotype itself: The CDR3 carries no conserved terminal phenylalanine or tryptophan, so it likely arises from a read error. The CDR3 protein is CATSSLGGTGELFS. CDR3 in DNA: TGTGCCACCAGTAGCCTGGGGGGCACCGGGGAGCTGTTTTCT. This chain uses TRBV24-1 with TRBJ2-2; tentatively, D is TRBD2 (6 bases). Trimming cost V 6 bases and J 4 bases, with 11 bases left between them. Germline V gene sequence: CDR1 KGHDR, CDR2 SFDVKD. The CDR3 sequence is 14 residues long.

The rearrangement uses TRBV7-3 and TRBJ2-7, with TRBD2 matching over 11 bases. The CDR3 is 15 amino acids. V trimming: 5 bases; J trimming: 3 bases; junction bases outside the gene matches: 6. The germline V gene has CDR1 SGHTA and CDR2 FQGTGA. The CDR3 region has the DNA TGTGCCAGCAGCCCCGGGACTAGCGGAAACTACGAGCAGTACTTC. This sequence encodes CASSPGTSGNYEQYF.

This clonotype was counted only a few times. This chain links TRBV5-8 with TRBJ2-2; D is ambiguous. Germline CDR1 SGHTS, CDR2 YDEGEE. There are 15 residues in the CDR3. V was pared by 5 bases and J by 2 bases, with 13 bases between. The CDR3 protein is CASRFGRSNTGELFF. The CDR3 nucleotides are TGTGCCAGCAGATTTGGACGGTCCAACACCGGGGAGCTGTTTTTT.

A remark on this clonotype: Possible read error: a much larger clone is one base away. J is TRBJ2-5 and V is TRBV11-2; D uncertain. V lost 1 base and J 8 bases, leaving 8 bases between the germline ends. This CDR3 region has 12 residues. Germline CDR1 reads SGHAT; CDR2 reads FQNNGV. Here the CDR3 DNA reads TGTGCCAGCAGCTTAGCACTCCAAACCCAGTACTTC. Encoded protein: CASSLALQTQYF.

This chain joins TRBV30 and TRBJ2-1; D call uncertain. Trimming removed 0 bases at V and 8 bases at J, with 20 bases between. CDR3 length: 16 residues. The germline CDR1 and CDR2 sequences are GTSNPN and SVGIG (reference sequence). As DNA, the CDR3 is TGTGCCTGGAGTGTAATTTACTTCCAAACGGCCCATGAGCAGTTCTTC. This encodes CAWSVIYFQTAHEQFF.

This clonotype was detected a few times. Germline and junction disagree at one end, which may indicate a read error. The gene calls are TRBV12-3 or TRBV12-4 and TRBJ2-7, with a weak D call TRBD1 (6 bases). The CDR3 consists of 13 residues. The CDR3, as DNA: TGTGCCAGCAGTTTCAGGACAGCCTACGAGCAGCACTTC. Its protein product is CASSFRTAYEQHF.

The genes are TRBV4-1 and TRBJ2-3, with TRBD2 matching 9 bases. The CDR3 covers 18 residues. The germline V gene encodes CDR1 MGHRA and CDR2 YSYEKL. The junction had 13 bases not matched to a gene; V was cut back by 5 bases and J by 1 base. CDR3 sequence (DNA): TGCGCCAGCAGCGGGATTAGCGGGAGTGTCTTTGGCACAGATACGCAGTATTTT. Its protein is CASSGISGSVFGTDTQYF.

The rearrangement links TRBV18 to TRBJ2-5; 10 bases line up with TRBD1. Germline lookup yields CDR1 KGHSH and CDR2 LQKENI. This CDR3 comprises 17 residues. The V and J ends lost 3 bases and 2 bases, in that order; junction bases with no gene match: 9. The CDR3 sequence: CASSPLPPGQGQETQYF. As DNA, the CDR3 is TGTGCCAGCTCACCCCTTCCCCCGGGACAGGGGCAAGAGACCCAGTACTTC. The full variable domain, completed using reference TRBV18 and TRBJ2-5, is NAGVMQNPRHLVRRRGQEARLRCSPMKGHSHVYWYRQLPEEGLKFMVYLQKENIIDESGMPKERFSAEFPKEGPSILRIQQVVRGDSAAYFCASSPLPPGQGQETQYFGPGTRLLVL.

This clonotype was found many times. The gene calls are TRBV28 and TRBJ2-1; 14 bases align to TRBD2. This CDR3 contains 17 residues. The J segment lost 8 bases and the V segment lost 4 bases, leaving 10 bases of the junction unmatched. The germline gives CDR1 MDHEN, CDR2 SYDVKM. In DNA, the CDR3 is TGTGCCAGCAGTTCCGCCGGGACTAGCGGGAGACTCCATGAGCAGTTCTTC. This sequence encodes CASSSAGTSGRLHEQFF.

This clonotype was detected ten times or more. V usage is TRBV10-1 and J usage is TRBJ1-5; D remains unclear. The CDR3 runs 11 residues. CDR1 is WNHNN and CDR2 is SYGVQD in the germline V gene (reference sequence). V was cut by 7 bases and J by 14 bases, with 15 bases left in between. CDR3 sequence: CASTLSKSKHF. The CDR3 coding sequence is TGCGCCAGCACCCTTTCCAAGTCCAAGCATTTT.

The chain links TRBV7-3 to TRBJ2-3, with D maybe TRBD2 (5 bases). Germline CDR1 and CDR2: SGHTA and FQGTGA. This CDR3 spans 15 amino acids. Trimming pared 2 bases from V and 6 bases from J, leaving 15 bases between. This chain's CDR3 is CASSLQAPPGDTQYF. The CDR3 region has the DNA TGTGCCAGCAGCTTACAGGCCCCCCCGGGGGATACGCAGTATTTT.

The table lists this clonotype with many counts. The chain uses TRBV5-1 and TRBJ2-7; 9 nucleotides match TRBD1. The germline V gene has CDR1 SGHRS and CDR2 YFSETQ. The CDR3 sequence is 14 residues long. With 0 bases clipped from V and 6 bases from J, the junction kept 4 bases outside the gene matches. CDR3 sequence: CASSLGDRVGEQYF. The CDR3 bases are TGCGCCAGCAGCTTGGGGGACAGGGTCGGCGAGCAGTACTTC.

This clonotype was picked up many times. The chain couples TRBV6-5 to TRBJ1-1; the match to TRBD1 covers 7 bases. The V gene end was trimmed by 2 bases and the J gene end by 0 bases; junction bases not matched to a gene: 9. There are 17 residues in the CDR3. Germline loops: CDR1 MNHEY, CDR2 SVGAGI. The CDR3 sequence is CASSYGDRVRLNTEAFF. In DNA, the CDR3 is TGTGCCAGCAGTTACGGCGACAGGGTGAGGTTGAACACTGAAGCTTTCTTT.

This clonotype came up a few times. V gene TRBV5-1 combines with J gene TRBJ2-5, with D maybe TRBD1 (5 bases). Deletions cut 0 bases from V and 2 bases from J, with 17 bases between. CDR3 size: 17 residues. Germline CDR1 and CDR2: SGHRS and YFSETQ. CDR3 coding DNA: TGCGCCAGCAGCTTGGGACAGTTGGAGTTGTTTCAAGAGACCCAGTACTTC. Amino acids: CASSLGQLELFQETQYF.